Presented here are 22 T cell receptor beta chains from one specimen sequenced in a study of control samples from healthy donors and cancer patients. Some clones are missing from TCRdb's copy, which holds only in-frame ones; the method was immunoSEQ multiplex PCR. This sample has tens of thousands of clones, with 80% to 90% found just once. Material for sequencing was PBMCs. These receptors were obtained from a woman in her forties or fifties with head and neck cancer.

The chain is built from TRBV5-1 and TRBJ2-3; D not certain. Germline V gene lookup returns CDR1 SGHRS and CDR2 YFSETQ. V lost 0 bases, J lost 4 bases, and 9 bases lay in between. This CDR3 comprises 14 residues. As DNA, the CDR3 is TGCGCCAGCAGCTTGGTGGTTAATTCAGATACGCAGTATTTT. Encoded protein: CASSLVVNSDTQYF.

The J gene is TRBJ2-2, the V gene TRBV19, with TRBD2 as a possible D gene (6 bases). Germline lookup yields CDR1 LNHDA and CDR2 SQIVND (reference sequence). V lost 5 bases and J lost 0, with 19 bases in between. The CDR3 runs to 18 residues. The CDR3 protein is CASSVGTSYSSNTGELFF. The CDR3 region has the DNA TGTGCCAGTAGTGTCGGGACTTCTTATTCATCGAACACCGGGGAGCTGTTTTTT. Filled out from reference TRBV19 and TRBJ2-2, the complete variable domain reads DGGITQSPKYLFRKEGQNVTLSCEQNLNHDAMYWYRQDPGQGLRLIYYSQIVNDFQKGDIAEGYSVSREKKESFPLTVTSAQKNPTAFYLCASSVGTSYSSNTGELFFGEGSRLTVL.

The V and J genes are TRBV19 and TRBJ1-3; TRBD1 aligns across 7 bases. The length of the CDR3 is 15 residues. After removal of 2 bases from V and 3 bases from J, the junction contained 4 bases not matched to a gene. Germline CDR1 and CDR2: LNHDA and SQIVND (reference sequence). The CDR3 DNA reads TGTGCCAGTAGTATAACGGGACAGAGTGGAAACACCATATATTTT. Its protein is CASSITGQSGNTIYF.

The chain is built from TRBV6-6 and TRBJ1-2; 8 bases line up with TRBD1. V shed 0 bases, J shed 8 bases, and the junction held 5 bases outside the gene matches. The CDR3 spans 14 residues. Germline V gene sequence: CDR1 MNHNY, CDR2 SVGAGI (reference sequence). The CDR3 DNA is TGTGCCAGCAGTTACTCGGGCAGGGGGCGAGGCTACACCTTC. Translation gives CASSYSGRGRGYTF.

On this clone: At one of its ends the junction is not consistent with the germline gene, which may arise from a read error. The chain combines TRBV7-6 with TRBJ2-1; 12 nucleotides agree with TRBD2. Per germline, CDR1 SGHVS and CDR2 FNYEAQ. The CDR3 has 16 residues. CDR3 amino acids: CASSPTTSGGYSEQFF. The CDR3 DNA reads TGTGCCAGCAGCCCTACGACTAGCGGGGGATACAGTGAGCAGTTCTTC.

This clone was observed a handful of times. This chain links TRBV3-1 (or the pseudogene TRBV3-2) with TRBJ1-2; 7 bases align to TRBD1. This CDR3 contains 16 residues. CDR1 and CDR2 (germline): LGHDT, YNNKEL (reference sequence). V lost 0 bases, J lost 8 bases, and 12 bases stayed unmatched. Here the CDR3 reads CASSQDFFRGAEGYTF. The CDR3 DNA sequence: TGTGCCAGCAGCCAAGATTTCTTCAGGGGGGCGGAGGGCTACACCTTC.

J is TRBJ1-5 and V is TRBV5-5, with a weak D call TRBD1 (5 bases). Looked up from germline, CDR1 is SGHKS and CDR2 is YYEKEE (reference sequence). The V and J ends lost 1 base and 7 bases respectively, with 15 bases between them. This CDR3 region has 15 residues. The CDR3 loop reads CASSLSTPGEQPQHF. The CDR3 DNA sequence: TGTGCCAGCAGCTTGAGCACTCCGGGGGAACAGCCCCAGCATTTT.

CDR3: CSASPGLAGGDEQFF. CDR3 bases: TGCAGTGCTAGTCCCGGACTAGCGGGGGGGGACGAGCAGTTCTTC. The chain carries TRBV20-1 and TRBJ2-1; 15 bases fit TRBD2. Germline-derived CDR1 and CDR2 are DFQATT and SNEGSKA (reference sequence). Trimming removed 3 bases from V and 10 bases from J; junction bases left unmatched: 7. The CDR3 has 15 amino acids.

The rearrangement uses TRBV5-6 and TRBJ2-7; tentative D call: TRBD1 (5 bases). The CDR3 extends over 14 amino acids. The germline V and J ends were trimmed by 4 bases and 1 base, with 12 bases remaining between them. Looked up from germline, CDR1 is SGHDT and CDR2 is YYEEEE. The CDR3 sequence: CASSPPGLSYEQYF. The CDR3 DNA is TGTGCCAGCAGCCCCCCAGGGCTTTCCTACGAGCAGTACTTC.

The rearrangement links TRBV6-6 to TRBJ1-2; 9 nucleotides agree with TRBD1. Germline CDR1 and CDR2: MNHNY and SVGAGI (reference sequence). V gave up 4 bases and J gave up 3 bases; unmatched junction bases: 3. The CDR3 consists of 14 residues. The CDR3 here is CASSSWTGDYGYTF. CDR3 nucleotide sequence: TGTGCCAGCAGTTCCTGGACAGGGGACTATGGCTACACCTTC.

This clone was observed a single time. The chain combines TRBV30 with TRBJ1-4, with D maybe TRBD1 (6 bases). The CDR3 runs to 13 residues. CDR1 and CDR2 from the germline V gene are GTSNPN and SVGIG (reference sequence). The V gene lost 3 bases and the J gene lost 7 bases, with 12 bases spanning the gap. This CDR3 reads CAWRVGGTEKLFF. CDR3 DNA sequence: TGTGCCTGGAGGGTGGGGGGCACTGAAAAACTGTTTTTT. The variable domain in full, with the rest retrieved from reference TRBV30 and TRBJ1-4, is SQTIHQWPATLVQPVGSPLSLECTVEGTSNPNLYWYRQAAGRGLQLLFYSVGIGQISSEVPQNLSASRPQDRQFILSSKKLLLSDSGFYLCAWRVGGTEKLFFGSGTQLSVL.

This chain connects TRBV4-1 to TRBJ2-3, with 14 bases identical to TRBD2. Per germline, CDR1 MGHRA and CDR2 YSYEKL. The CDR3 covers 17 residues. Losses at the gene ends were 3 bases for V and 1 base for J; bases not matched to a gene: 3. CDR3 in DNA: TGCGCCAGCAGCCAGGAGGGACTAGCGGGGGGCACAGATACGCAGTATTTT. Encoded protein: CASSQEGLAGGTDTQYF.

This chain joins TRBV27 and TRBJ1-2; D is perhaps TRBD1 (6 bases). CDR1 is MNHEY, CDR2 SMNVEV, per germline (reference sequence). The V end was cut by 6 bases, the J end by 7 bases, with 21 bases between. The CDR3 is 15 amino acids. The CDR3 sequence is CASRRSGGGQSGYTF. The CDR3 DNA reads TGTGCCAGCAGACGCTCTGGGGGGGGGCAATCTGGCTACACCTTC.

The rearrangement joins TRBV7-9 to TRBJ1-2; TRBD1 is a possible D gene (5 bases). The germline gives CDR1 SEHNR, CDR2 FQNEAQ (reference sequence). The CDR3 runs to 15 residues. Trimming shortened V by 1 base and J by 0 bases, and 9 bases separated the two germline ends. DNA for the CDR3: TGTGCCAGCAGCTTAGATTCAGGGACTAACTATGGCTACACCTTC. It codes for CASSLDSGTNYGYTF.

The V and J genes are TRBV30 and TRBJ2-2, with TRBD1 identical over 7 bases. Trimming cost V 8 bases and J 3 bases; bases outside gene matches: 0. Germline CDR1 reads GTSNPN; CDR2 reads SVGIG (reference sequence). The CDR3 length is 11 residues. Written as DNA, the CDR3 is TGTGCCGGGACAGACACCGGGGAGCTGTTTTTT. Amino acids: CAGTDTGELFF.

V and J are TRBV7-2 and TRBJ1-1; D uncertain. Germline lookup yields CDR1 SGHTA and CDR2 FQGNSA. V lost 1 base, J lost 5 bases, and 11 bases lay in between. The CDR3 contains 14 residues. This CDR3 is CASSLDGGGTEAFF. CDR3 nucleotide sequence: TGTGCCAGCAGCTTAGATGGCGGTGGAACTGAAGCTTTCTTT.

The chain combines TRBV19 with TRBJ1-2; 8 positions agree with TRBD1. The CDR3 sequence is 14 residues long. J was trimmed by 7 bases and V by 8 bases; bases with no gene match: 12. The germline gives CDR1 LNHDA, CDR2 SQIVND (reference sequence). The CDR3 spells CASGQYPTGVGYTF. The CDR3 DNA reads TGTGCCAGTGGGCAATACCCGACAGGGGTTGGCTACACCTTC.

The chain combines TRBV6-2 or TRBV6-3 with TRBJ2-5; 11 positions match TRBD1. The CDR3 loop spans 17 amino acids. V lost 5 bases, J lost 3 bases, and 11 bases stayed unmatched. From germline, CDR1 is MNHEY and CDR2 SVGEGT. CDR3 residues: CASSGLRTGGLKETQYF. CDR3 coding DNA: TGTGCCAGCAGTGGACTGCGGACAGGGGGCTTGAAAGAGACCCAGTACTTC.

The chain uses TRBV3-1 (or the pseudogene TRBV3-2) and TRBJ1-1; D unresolved. CDR3 length: 14 residues. CDR1 is LGHDT, CDR2 YNNKEL, per germline (reference sequence). Deletions cut 0 bases from V and 0 bases from J, with 5 bases between. The CDR3 DNA sequence: TGTGCCAGCAGCCAAGATCGGATGAACACTGAAGCTTTCTTT. It translates to CASSQDRMNTEAFF.

CDR3 region: CASSPTASGGRNTGELFF. CDR3 bases: TGTGCCAGCAGCCCGACGGCTAGCGGGGGGAGGAACACCGGGGAGCTGTTTTTT. The chain is built from TRBV5-4 and TRBJ2-2, with TRBD2 identical over 11 bases. Germline V gene data show CDR1 as SGHNT and CDR2 as YYREEE (reference sequence). V shed 4 bases and J 1 base; nucleotides not matched to a gene: 9. The CDR3 loop spans 18 amino acids.

This rearrangement joins TRBV28 to TRBJ1-4; 7 bases agree with TRBD1. The V gene end was trimmed by 5 bases and the J gene end by 8 bases; junction bases not matched to a gene: 14. The CDR3 is 16 residues long. Germline V CDR1 and CDR2: MDHEN, SYDVKM. The CDR3 here is CASSPTGTVDREKLFF. CDR3 DNA sequence: TGTGCCAGCAGTCCGACAGGGACCGTGGATCGGGAAAAACTGTTTTTT.

The chain has TRBV6-5 and TRBJ2-7, with D possibly TRBD2 on 6 matching bases. V was clipped by 7 bases and J by 2 bases, with 15 bases between them. In germline, CDR1 is MNHEY, CDR2 SVGAGI. There are 14 residues in the CDR3. Here the CDR3 DNA reads TGTGCCAGCACCCTGGGAGGCGGAACCTACGAGCAGTACTTC. It yields the protein CASTLGGGTYEQYF.